This T cell receptor beta chain was identified in a study of T-cell reconstitution after alpha-beta-depleted transplantation in children. Study-level results: Some patients showed high day-60 TCRbeta diversity, which derived from surviving recipient T cells and thymic progenitors.

The sample holds a few counts of this clonotype. What it binds is unknown. A library of TCRbeta sequences, prepared with unique molecular identifiers, was generated. MiXCR was run by TCRdb on the PCR reads, yielding one entry per CDR3 protein. The sample has 670,000 or so distinct CDR3 sequences, approximately 14% seen once; the top ten hold 0.79%. V was clipped by 5 bases and J by 7 bases, with 9 bases between them. There are 12 residues in the CDR3. The origin of this receptor is a girl aged 2 to 10 with congenital amegakaryocytic thrombocytopenia, due to receive a stem cell transplant. The genes are TRBV12-3 or TRBV12-4 and TRBJ2-1; weak D call: TRBD2 (5 bases). The sample in question was PBMCs, obtained before TCRalphabeta/CD19-depleted stem cell transplant. The CDR3 region is CASSARRNEQFF. Here the CDR3 DNA reads TGTGCCAGCAGTGCGAGGAGGAATGAGCAGTTCTTC.